Listed below are T cell receptor beta chains from one sample, sequenced in a study of Ad26.COV2.S vaccination and SARS-CoV-2 variants. TCRdb's table, derived via immunoSEQ multiplex PCR, lists solely in-frame clones and lacks some. Here the sample spans under 150,000 clones, 86% being singletons. Sequenced here: peripheral blood, sampled after recovery from COVID-19. The source of these receptors is a human donor who had recovered from COVID-19. CDR3s include the opening cysteine and the closing phenylalanine or tryptophan. A D gene is named only where the DNA matches it firmly. Clone size is not always given. Where it is, it says once, few, many or a class for expanded clones.

size: NA; V: TRBV19; D: NA; J: TRBJ2-2; DNA: TGTGCCAGTCGCGATACAGGGTACACCGGGGAGCTGTTTTTT; CDR3: CASRDTGYTGELFF
size: NA; V: TRBV6-4; D: TRBD1; J: TRBJ1-2; DNA: TGTGCCAGCGGGGGGACAGCGTCGAACTATGGCTACACCTTC; CDR3: CASGGTASNYGYTF
size: NA; V: TRBV5-1; D: TRBD2; J: TRBJ2-3; DNA: TGCGCCAGCAGCTTGGGCCGGACTAGCGGGGGACCAGATACGCAGTATTTT; CDR3: CASSLGRTSGGPDTQYF
size: NA; V: TRBV11-2; D: NA; J: TRBJ2-3; DNA: TGTGCCAGCAGCCCCCTAGCCCCAGATACGCAGTATTTT; CDR3: CASSPLAPDTQYF
size: NA; V: TRBV10-3; D: TRBD1; J: TRBJ1-5; DNA: TGTGCCATCAGTGAGGGACAGGGGGAACGACAGCCCCAGCATTTT; CDR3: CAISEGQGERQPQHF
size: NA; V: TRBV27; D: NA; J: TRBJ1-2; DNA: TGTGCCAGCAGTTTAACAGAGAACTATGGCTACACCTTC; CDR3: CASSLTENYGYTF
size: NA; V: TRBV6-2/TRBV6-3; D: TRBD1; J: TRBJ1-2; DNA: TGTGCCAGCAGTACCCCCGGGACAGGGATCCATGGCTACACCTTC; CDR3: CASSTPGTGIHGYTF
size: few; V: TRBV5-6; D: NA; J: TRBJ1-5; DNA: TGTGCCAGCAGCTCCACAGGGAACTATCAGCCCCAGCATTTT; CDR3: CASSSTGNYQPQHF
size: once; V: TRBV6-5; D: NA; J: TRBJ1-2; DNA: TGTGCCAGCAGTTACGAGGGTAACTATGGCTACACCTTC; CDR3: CASSYEGNYGYTF
size: NA; V: TRBV5-1; D: NA; J: TRBJ1-6; DNA: TGCGCCAGCAGCTTAGACAGTTCCCTTTCACCCCTCCACTTT; CDR3: CASSLDSSLSPLHF
size: NA; V: TRBV30; D: NA; J: TRBJ1-1; DNA: TGTGCCTGGAGTAAGCCGAACACTGAAGCTTTCTTT; CDR3: CAWSKPNTEAFF
size: few; V: TRBV28; D: NA; J: TRBJ2-1; DNA: TGTGCCAGCACCACTCGGGTAAATGAGCAGTTCTTC; CDR3: CASTTRVNEQFF
size: NA; V: TRBV6-4; D: NA; J: TRBJ1-1; DNA: TGTGCCTATTCAGGGAGAGGGAGGGCTTGTGGAAGCACTGAAGCTTTCTTT; CDR3: CAYSGRGRACGSTEAFF
size: NA; V: TRBV11-3; D: NA; J: TRBJ2-3; DNA: TGTGCCAGCAGCTTATTCTCGGCAGATACGCAGTATTTT; CDR3: CASSLFSADTQYF
size: NA; V: TRBV30; D: TRBD1; J: TRBJ2-7; DNA: TGTGCCGGGGATTTGGGACAGGGCGTCGAGCAGTACTTC; CDR3: CAGDLGQGVEQYF
size: NA; V: TRBV28; D: NA; J: TRBJ2-3; DNA: TGTGCCAGCACAACCGAGAATACGCAGTATTTT; CDR3: CASTTENTQYF
size: NA; V: TRBV5-4; D: NA; J: TRBJ2-7; DNA: TGTGCCAGCAGCATCGGGACGAACAACCGGGACGAGCAGTACTTC; CDR3: CASSIGTNNRDEQYF
size: NA; V: TRBV12-1; D: NA; J: TRBJ2-3; DNA: TGTGCCAGCAGCAACCGGGACTACATTAGCACAGATACGCAGTATTTT; CDR3: CASSNRDYISTDTQYF
size: NA; V: TRBV6-5; D: NA; J: TRBJ1-1; DNA: TGTGCCAGCATCGACAGTTTGAACACTGAAGCTTTCTTT; CDR3: CASIDSLNTEAFF
size: once; V: TRBV7-6; D: TRBD2; J: TRBJ2-1; DNA: TGTGCCAGCAGCTTAGGGCTAGCGGGGGGTAAACATGAGCAGTTCTTC; CDR3: CASSLGLAGGKHEQFF
size: NA; V: TRBV11-2; D: NA; J: TRBJ1-5; DNA: TGTGCCAGCAGCTTAGGGCTGGGTCCCCAGCATTTT; CDR3: CASSLGLGPQHF
size: NA; V: TRBV7-9; D: NA; J: TRBJ2-3; DNA: TGTGCCAGCAGCTTAGATTCGTCTAAGACCGCCGAAATACAGTATTTT; CDR3: CASSLDSSKTAEIQYF
size: NA; V: TRBV24-1; D: TRBD1; J: TRBJ1-5; DNA: TGTGCCACCAGTGACTCCGGGACAGGGATCCTCGGGGTAAATCAGCCCCAGCATTTT; CDR3: CATSDSGTGILGVNQPQHF
size: once; V: TRBV19; D: NA; J: TRBJ1-5; DNA: TGTGCCAGTAGTACCTCAGAGTATAGCAATCAGCCCCAGCATTTT; CDR3: CASSTSEYSNQPQHF
size: NA; V: TRBV6-6; D: NA; J: TRBJ1-3; DNA: TGTGCCAGCGGGACTGGAAACACCATATATTTT; CDR3: CASGTGNTIYF
size: NA; V: TRBV2; D: TRBD1; J: TRBJ1-1; DNA: TGTGCCAGCAGTCAAACAGGGGCAGGGGCTGAAGCTTTCTTT; CDR3: CASSQTGAGAEAFF
size: NA; V: TRBV11-2; D: TRBD1; J: TRBJ2-5; DNA: TGTGCCAGCAGCTTAGATGCAGGGGGCGGGGAGACCCAGTACTTC; CDR3: CASSLDAGGGETQYF
size: NA; V: TRBV6-2/TRBV6-3; D: NA; J: TRBJ1-1; DNA: TGTGCCAGCAGCACTATGGGGGGCACCACTGAAGCTTTCTTT; CDR3: CASSTMGGTTEAFF
size: NA; V: TRBV12-3/TRBV12-4; D: NA; J: TRBJ2-7; DNA: TGTGCCAGCAGTTTCTCTTGGTACGAGCAGTACTTC; CDR3: CASSFSWYEQYF